This TCR beta chain came from a study of blood T cell repertoires in COVID-19 (dated by TCRdb to the early 2020s). Study-wide context: Samples from collaborators originated in the United States, Italy and Spain and spanned both the acute and convalescent phases of COVID-19. The prospective study material was composed of cDNA or gDNA derived from T cells, B-cell-depleted T cells, or PBMCs. Subjects who had been exposed to COVID-19, were actively infected with it, or had recovered from it provided the deeply sampled blood TCRbeta repertoires that made up the dataset. The repertoires were released in a freely available public database intended as a resource for research on the immune response to SARS-CoV-2. The samples were drawn from two sources: the first 160 participants of the ongoing ImmuneRACE study, and some 1,300 subjects contributed by 6 global collaborators. The sample metadata nearly always contained a de-identified subject ID, COVID-19 status, age in years and sex. Where available, HLA class I and class II types were obtained from metadata supplied by the sample provider rather than from assay-based typing.

TCRbeta CDR3 regions were amplified from genomic DNA by means of the immunoSEQ Assay, a bias-controlled multiplex PCR. The original pipeline was this. Nucleated cell counts per sample were estimated from amplification of reference gene primers within the assay. To quantify the absolute abundance of each unique TCRbeta CDR3 rearrangement, sequence reads were collapsed and filtered. For each sample, productive Simpson clonality was calculated as the square root of Simpson's diversity index across productive rearrangements. In its TCRdb copy, this immuneACCESS table keeps in-frame sequences only and misses some clones. Where compared with another copy, unresolved V genes explain less than half of these, and the others have no known cause. V and J calls plus clone size are reproduced from that table; the DNA served to infer D and trimming. A total of fewer than 250,000 clones appear in this sample, 80% to 90% of them only once. The top ten constitute 4.8% of the sample.

In the case of this clone: Its antigen specificity is not known. Per-base quality was not reported, and no clone a single base away is much larger than it.

Enrolling through a virtual design, the prospective study's participants ranged in age from roughly 18 to 95 years and lived across roughly 24 United States geographic areas. To assign participants to cohorts, the prospective study relied on clinical history that participants themselves reported in a screening survey and a study questionnaire. A participant counted as exposed if, within 2 weeks of entering the study, that participant had been in contact with someone who had a PCR-confirmed or clinician-diagnosed COVID-19 case. Mobile phlebotomists in the prospective study collected whole blood, serum and a nasopharyngeal or oropharyngeal swab from every participant. Participants in the prospective study had the option to provide additional blood draws and questionnaires over an approximately 2-month period. Before DNA extraction, blood samples from the prospective study were shipped at room temperature or frozen.

The CDR3 has 12 amino acids, counting the end cysteine and phenylalanine. The retained sequence is limited to the CDR3, 36 bases, with the frame set at the first base. The germline ends are 13 bases apart after V is trimmed by 6 bases and J by 8 bases. What the research found in general, with its limitations: How much clinical and demographic metadata was included differed by source and by participant, and the metadata was provided uncurated.

The sample comprised PBMCs or T cells enriched from blood (not recorded which). This sequence originates from a woman aged 45 to 65 who had been exposed to COVID-19. The chain employs TRBV12-3 or TRBV12-4 and TRBJ1-1, and perhaps TRBD1 as D gene, on 5 matching bases. CDR3 sequence: CASRERYREAFF. The sequenced DNA: TGTGCCAGCAGAGAGAGATACAGGGAAGCTTTCTTT.